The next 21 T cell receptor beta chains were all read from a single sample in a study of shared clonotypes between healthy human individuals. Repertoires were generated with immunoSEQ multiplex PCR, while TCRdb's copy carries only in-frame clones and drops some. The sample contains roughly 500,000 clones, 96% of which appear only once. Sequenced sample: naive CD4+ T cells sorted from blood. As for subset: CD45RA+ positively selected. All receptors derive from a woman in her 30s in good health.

CDR3 DNA sequence: TGTGCCATCAGTTCTAAGGGAGGGAGGGCTTTCTTT. It is translated as CAISSKGGRAFF. The chain is built from TRBV10-3 and TRBJ1-1, with D unresolved. Per the germline V gene, CDR1 is ENHRY and CDR2 is SYGVKD. V was trimmed by 5 bases and J by 11 bases, leaving 15 bases between them. CDR3 length equals 12 residues.

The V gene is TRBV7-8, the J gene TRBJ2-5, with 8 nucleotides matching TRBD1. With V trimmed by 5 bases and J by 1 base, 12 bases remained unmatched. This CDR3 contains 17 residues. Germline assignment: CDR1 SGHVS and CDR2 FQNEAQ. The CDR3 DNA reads TGTGCCAGCAGCCTAGGGGACCGACAGGGGATCCAAGAGACCCAGTACTTC. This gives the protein CASSLGDRQGIQETQYF.

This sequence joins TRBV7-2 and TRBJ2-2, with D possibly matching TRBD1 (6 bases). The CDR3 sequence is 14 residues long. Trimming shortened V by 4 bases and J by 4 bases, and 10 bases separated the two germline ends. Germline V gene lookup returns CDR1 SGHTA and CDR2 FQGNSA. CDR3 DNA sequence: TGTGCCAGCAGCTCTGGACAGCCCACCGGGGAGCTGTTTTTT. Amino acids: CASSSGQPTGELFF.

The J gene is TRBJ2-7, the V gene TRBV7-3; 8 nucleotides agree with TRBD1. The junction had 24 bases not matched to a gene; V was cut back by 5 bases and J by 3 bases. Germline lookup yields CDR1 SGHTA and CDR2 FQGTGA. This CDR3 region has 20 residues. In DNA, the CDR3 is TGTGCCAGCAGCCGACGCGTTCGGACAGGGCGCCTGGATCCCCACTACGAGCAGTACTTC. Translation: CASSRRVRTGRLDPHYEQYF. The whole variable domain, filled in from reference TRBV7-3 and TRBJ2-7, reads GAGVSQTPSNKVTEKGKYVELRCDPISGHTALYWYRQSLGQGPEFLIYFQGTGAADDSGLPNDRFFAVRPEGSVSTLKIQRTERGDSAVYLCASSRRVRTGRLDPHYEQYFGPGTRLTVT.

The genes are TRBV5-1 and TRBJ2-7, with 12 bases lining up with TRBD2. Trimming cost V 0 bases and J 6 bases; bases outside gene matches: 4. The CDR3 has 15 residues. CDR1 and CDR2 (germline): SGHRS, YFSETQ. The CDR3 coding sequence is TGCGCCAGCAGCTTGGGACTAGCGGGAGATGGCGAGCAGTACTTC. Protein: CASSLGLAGDGEQYF.

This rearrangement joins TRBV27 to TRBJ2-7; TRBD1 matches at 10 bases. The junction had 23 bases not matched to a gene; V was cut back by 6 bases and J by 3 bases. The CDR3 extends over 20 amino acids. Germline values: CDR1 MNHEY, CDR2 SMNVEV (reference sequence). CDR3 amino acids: CASSDRGRLRLSWPRYEQYF. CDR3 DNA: TGTGCCAGCAGCGACAGGGGGCGCCTCCGGCTTTCGTGGCCCCGCTACGAGCAGTACTTC.

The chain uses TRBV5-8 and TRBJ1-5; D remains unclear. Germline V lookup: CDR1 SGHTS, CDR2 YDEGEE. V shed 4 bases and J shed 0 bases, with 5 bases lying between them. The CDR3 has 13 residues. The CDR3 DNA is TGTGCCAGCAGCCGGATTAGCAATCAGCCCCAGCATTTT. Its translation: CASSRISNQPQHF.

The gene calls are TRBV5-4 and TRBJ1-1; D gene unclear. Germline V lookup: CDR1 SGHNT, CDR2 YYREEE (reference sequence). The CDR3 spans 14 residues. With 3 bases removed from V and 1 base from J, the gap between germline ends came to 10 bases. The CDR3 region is CASSSAGRNTEAFF. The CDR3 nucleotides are TGTGCCAGCAGCTCCGCCGGGCGGAACACTGAAGCTTTCTTT.

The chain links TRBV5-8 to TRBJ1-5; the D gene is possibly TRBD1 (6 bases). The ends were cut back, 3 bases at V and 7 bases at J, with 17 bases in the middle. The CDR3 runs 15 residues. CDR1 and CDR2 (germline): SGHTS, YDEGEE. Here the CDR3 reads CASSWGPGLGQPQHF. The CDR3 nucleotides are TGTGCCAGCAGCTGGGGGCCGGGGCTGGGGCAGCCCCAGCATTTT.

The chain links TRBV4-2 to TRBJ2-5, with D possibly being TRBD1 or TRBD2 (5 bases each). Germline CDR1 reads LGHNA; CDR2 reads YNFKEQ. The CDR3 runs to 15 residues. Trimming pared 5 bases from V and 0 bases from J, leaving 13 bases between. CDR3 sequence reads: CASSEGSRDQETQYF. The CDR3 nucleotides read TGTGCCAGCAGCGAGGGGTCACGGGACCAAGAGACCCAGTACTTC.

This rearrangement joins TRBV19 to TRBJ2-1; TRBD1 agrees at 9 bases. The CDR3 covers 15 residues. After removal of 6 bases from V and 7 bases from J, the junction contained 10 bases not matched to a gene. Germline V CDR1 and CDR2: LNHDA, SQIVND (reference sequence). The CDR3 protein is CASSLGQGLLNEQFF. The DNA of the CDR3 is TGTGCCAGTAGCCTGGGACAGGGACTTCTTAATGAGCAGTTCTTC.

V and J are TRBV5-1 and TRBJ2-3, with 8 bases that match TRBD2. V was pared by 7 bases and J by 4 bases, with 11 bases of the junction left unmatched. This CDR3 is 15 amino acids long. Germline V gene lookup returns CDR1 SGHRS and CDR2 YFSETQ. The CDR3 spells CASSLRSGSADTQYF. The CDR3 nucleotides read TGCGCCAGCTCCCTGAGGAGCGGGAGCGCAGATACGCAGTATTTT.

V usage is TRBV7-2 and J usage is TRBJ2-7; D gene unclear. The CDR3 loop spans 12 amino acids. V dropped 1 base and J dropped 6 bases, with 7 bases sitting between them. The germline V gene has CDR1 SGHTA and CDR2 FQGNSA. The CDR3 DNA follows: TGTGCCAGCAGCTTAGATTGGGGCGAGCAGTACTTC. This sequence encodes CASSLDWGEQYF.

DNA for the CDR3: TGTGCCAGCAGTTATTTAACTAGCGGACCCTCCTACGAGCAGTACTTC. Encoded protein: CASSYLTSGPSYEQYF. J is TRBJ2-7 and V is TRBV27, with 8 positions matching TRBD2. Germline values: CDR1 MNHEY, CDR2 SMNVEV (reference sequence). The CDR3 consists of 16 residues. V gave up 4 bases and J gave up 0 bases; unmatched junction bases: 8.

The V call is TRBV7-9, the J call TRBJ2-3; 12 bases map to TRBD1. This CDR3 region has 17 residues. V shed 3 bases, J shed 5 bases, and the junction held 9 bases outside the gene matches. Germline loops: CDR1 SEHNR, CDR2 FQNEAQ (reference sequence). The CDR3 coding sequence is TGTGCCAGCAGCTTTTCCGGGACAGGGGGCTTGCAAGATACGCAGTATTTT. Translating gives CASSFSGTGGLQDTQYF.

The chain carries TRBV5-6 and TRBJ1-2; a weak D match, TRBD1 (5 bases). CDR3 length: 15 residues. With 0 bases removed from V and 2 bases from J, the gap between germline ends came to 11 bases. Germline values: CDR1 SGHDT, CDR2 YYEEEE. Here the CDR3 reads CASSLVSRGNYGYTF. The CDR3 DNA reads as TGTGCCAGCAGCTTGGTATCCCGGGGGAACTATGGCTACACCTTC.

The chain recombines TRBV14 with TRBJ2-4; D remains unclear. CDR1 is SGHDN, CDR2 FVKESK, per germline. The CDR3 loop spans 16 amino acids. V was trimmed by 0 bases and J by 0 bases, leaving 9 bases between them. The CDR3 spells CASSQDALLAKNIQYF. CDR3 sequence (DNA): TGTGCCAGCAGCCAAGATGCGCTATTAGCCAAAAACATTCAGTACTTC.

The CDR3 nucleotides are TGTGCCAGCAGCTTAGAGGGTTGGCAGCCCCAGCATTTT. The encoded protein is CASSLEGWQPQHF. The rearrangement uses TRBV11-2 and TRBJ1-5; the D is unclear. The CDR3 sequence is 13 residues long. Germline CDR1 SGHAT, CDR2 FQNNGV. The germline V and J ends were trimmed by 0 bases and 7 bases, with 7 bases remaining between them.

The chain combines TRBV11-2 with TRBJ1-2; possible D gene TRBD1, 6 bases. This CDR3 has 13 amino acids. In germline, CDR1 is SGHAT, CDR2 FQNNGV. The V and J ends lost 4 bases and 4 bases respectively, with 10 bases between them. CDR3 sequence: CASSSGTFYGYTF. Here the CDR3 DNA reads TGTGCCAGCAGCTCCGGGACATTCTATGGCTACACCTTC. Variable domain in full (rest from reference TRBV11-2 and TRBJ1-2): EAGVAQSPRYKIIEKRQSVAFWCNPISGHATLYWYQQILGQGPKLLIQFQNNGVVDDSQLPKDRFSAERLKGVDSTLKIQPAKLEDSAVYLCASSSGTFYGYTFGSGTRLTVV.

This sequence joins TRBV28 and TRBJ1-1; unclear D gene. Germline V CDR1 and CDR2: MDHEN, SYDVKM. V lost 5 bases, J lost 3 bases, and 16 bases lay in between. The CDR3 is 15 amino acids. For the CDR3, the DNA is TGTGCCAGCAGTCCACCACAGTGGAGGGACACTGAAGCTTTCTTT. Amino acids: CASSPPQWRDTEAFF.

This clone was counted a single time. CDR3 DNA: TGTGCCAGTAGTATGCAGGGGGTCACCGGGGAGCTGTTTTTT. It codes for CASSMQGVTGELFF. The chain is built from TRBV19 and TRBJ2-2; 7 bases map to TRBD1. The V segment lost 3 bases and the J segment 4 bases; nucleotides outside the gene matches: 2. Per the germline V gene, CDR1 is LNHDA and CDR2 is SQIVND (reference sequence). The CDR3 is made up of 14 amino acids.